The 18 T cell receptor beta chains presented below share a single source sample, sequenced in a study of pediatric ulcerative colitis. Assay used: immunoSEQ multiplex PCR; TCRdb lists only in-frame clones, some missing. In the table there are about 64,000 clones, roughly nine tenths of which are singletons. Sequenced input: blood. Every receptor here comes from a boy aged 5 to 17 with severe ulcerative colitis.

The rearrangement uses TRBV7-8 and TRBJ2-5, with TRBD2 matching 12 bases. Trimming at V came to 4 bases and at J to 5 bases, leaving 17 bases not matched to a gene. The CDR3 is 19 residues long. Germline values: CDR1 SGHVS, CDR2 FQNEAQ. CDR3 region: CASSYPSGLAGGPKETQYF. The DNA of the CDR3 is TGTGCCAGCAGCTACCCGAGCGGGCTAGCGGGAGGGCCGAAGGAGACCCAGTACTTC.

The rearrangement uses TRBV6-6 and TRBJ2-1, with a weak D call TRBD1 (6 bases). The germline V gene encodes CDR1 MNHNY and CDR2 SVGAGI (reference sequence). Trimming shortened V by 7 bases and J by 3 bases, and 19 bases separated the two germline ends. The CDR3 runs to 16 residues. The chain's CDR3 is CASTTTGPGYYNEQFF. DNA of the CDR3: TGTGCCAGCACCACCACAGGGCCTGGCTACTACAATGAGCAGTTCTTC.

CDR3 amino acids: CASESGTVPSNTGELFF. CDR3 coding DNA: TGTGCCAGTGAGAGTGGGACAGTGCCGTCGAACACCGGGGAGCTGTTTTTT. The V gene is TRBV2, the J gene TRBJ2-2, with 7 bases identical to TRBD1. Germline-derived CDR1 and CDR2 are SNHLY and FYNNEI. This CDR3 spans 17 amino acids. V gave up 9 bases and J gave up 0 bases; unmatched junction bases: 13.

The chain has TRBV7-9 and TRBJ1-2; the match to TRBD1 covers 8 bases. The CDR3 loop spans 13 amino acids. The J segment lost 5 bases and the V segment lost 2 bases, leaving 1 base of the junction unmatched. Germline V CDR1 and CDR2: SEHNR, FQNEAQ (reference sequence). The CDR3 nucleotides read TGTGCCAGCAGCTTAACAGGGGGGTATGGCTACACCTTC. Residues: CASSLTGGYGYTF.

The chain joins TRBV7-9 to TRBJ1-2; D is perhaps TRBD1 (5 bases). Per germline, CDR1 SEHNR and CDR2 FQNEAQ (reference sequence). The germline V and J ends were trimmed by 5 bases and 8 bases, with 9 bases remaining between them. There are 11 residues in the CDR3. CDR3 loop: CASSAGQGYTF. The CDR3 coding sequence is TGTGCCAGCAGCGCAGGACAAGGCTACACCTTC.

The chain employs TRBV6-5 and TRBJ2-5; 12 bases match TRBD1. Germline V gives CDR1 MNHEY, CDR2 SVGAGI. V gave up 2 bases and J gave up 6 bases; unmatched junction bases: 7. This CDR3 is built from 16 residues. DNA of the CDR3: TGTGCCAGCAGTTACATCGGGACAGGGGGCCGTCAGACCCAGTACTTC. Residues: CASSYIGTGGRQTQYF.

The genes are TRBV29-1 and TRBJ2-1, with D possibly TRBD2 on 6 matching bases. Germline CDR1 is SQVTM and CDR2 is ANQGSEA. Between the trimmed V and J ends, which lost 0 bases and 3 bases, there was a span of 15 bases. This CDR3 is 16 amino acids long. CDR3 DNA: TGCAGCGTTGAAGATCATCCGGGGACTTTCTACAATGAGCAGTTCTTC. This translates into CSVEDHPGTFYNEQFF.

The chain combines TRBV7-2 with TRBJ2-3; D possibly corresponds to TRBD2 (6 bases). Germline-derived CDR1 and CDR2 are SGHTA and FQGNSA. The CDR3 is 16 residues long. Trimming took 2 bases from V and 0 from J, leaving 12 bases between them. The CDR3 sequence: CASSLPWDSSTDTQYF. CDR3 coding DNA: TGTGCCAGCAGCTTACCCTGGGACTCTAGCACAGATACGCAGTATTTT.

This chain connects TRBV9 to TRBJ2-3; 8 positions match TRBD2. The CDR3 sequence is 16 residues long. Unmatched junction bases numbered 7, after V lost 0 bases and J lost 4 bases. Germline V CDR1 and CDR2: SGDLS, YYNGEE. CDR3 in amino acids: CASSVGRSGSADTQYF. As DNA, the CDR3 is TGTGCCAGCAGCGTAGGACGGAGCGGGAGCGCAGATACGCAGTATTTT.

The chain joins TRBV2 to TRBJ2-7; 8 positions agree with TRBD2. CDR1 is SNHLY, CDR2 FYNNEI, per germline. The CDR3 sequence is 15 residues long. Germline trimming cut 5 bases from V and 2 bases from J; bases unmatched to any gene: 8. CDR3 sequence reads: CASSSEAGGTYEQYF. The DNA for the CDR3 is TGTGCCAGCAGTAGTGAGGCGGGAGGCACCTACGAGCAGTACTTC.

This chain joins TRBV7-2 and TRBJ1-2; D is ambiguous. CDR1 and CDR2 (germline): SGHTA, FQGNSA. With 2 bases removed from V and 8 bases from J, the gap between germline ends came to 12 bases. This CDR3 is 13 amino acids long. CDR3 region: CASSLTGPRGYTF. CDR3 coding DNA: TGTGCCAGCAGCTTAACCGGCCCCAGGGGCTACACCTTC.

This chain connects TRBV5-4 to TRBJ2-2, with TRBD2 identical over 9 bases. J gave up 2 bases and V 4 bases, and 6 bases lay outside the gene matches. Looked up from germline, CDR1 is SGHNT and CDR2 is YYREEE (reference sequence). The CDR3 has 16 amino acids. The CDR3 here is CASSSGTSLNTGELFF. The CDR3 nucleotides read TGTGCCAGCAGCAGCGGGACTAGCCTTAACACCGGGGAGCTGTTTTTT.

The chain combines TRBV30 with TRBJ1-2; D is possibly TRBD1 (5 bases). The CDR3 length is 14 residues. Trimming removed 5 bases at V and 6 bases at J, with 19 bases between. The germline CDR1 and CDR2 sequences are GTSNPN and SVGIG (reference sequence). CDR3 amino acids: CAWGGWQKVHGYTF. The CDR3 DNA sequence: TGTGCCTGGGGGGGGTGGCAAAAAGTACATGGCTACACCTTC. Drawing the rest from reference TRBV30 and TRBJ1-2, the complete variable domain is SQTIHQWPATLVQPVGSPLSLECTVEGTSNPNLYWYRQAAGRGLQLLFYSVGIGQISSEVPQNLSASRPQDRQFILSSKKLLLSDSGFYLCAWGGWQKVHGYTFGSGTRLTVV.

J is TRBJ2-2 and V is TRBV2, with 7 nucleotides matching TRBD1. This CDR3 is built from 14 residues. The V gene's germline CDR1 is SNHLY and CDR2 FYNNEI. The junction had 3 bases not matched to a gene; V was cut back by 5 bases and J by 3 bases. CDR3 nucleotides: TGTGCCAGCAGTCAACAGGGGTACACCGGGGAGCTGTTTTTT. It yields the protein CASSQQGYTGELFF.

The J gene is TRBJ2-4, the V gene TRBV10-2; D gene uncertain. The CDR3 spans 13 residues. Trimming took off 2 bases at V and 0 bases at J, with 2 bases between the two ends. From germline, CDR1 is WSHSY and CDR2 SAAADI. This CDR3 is CASSELAKNIQYF. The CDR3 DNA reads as TGCGCCAGCAGTGAGCTAGCCAAAAACATTCAGTACTTC.

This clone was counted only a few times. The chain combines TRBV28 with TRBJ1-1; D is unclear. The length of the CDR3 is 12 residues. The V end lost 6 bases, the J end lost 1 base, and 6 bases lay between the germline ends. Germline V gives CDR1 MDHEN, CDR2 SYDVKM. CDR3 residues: CASRFGNTEAFF. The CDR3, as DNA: TGTGCCAGCAGATTTGGGAACACTGAAGCTTTCTTT.

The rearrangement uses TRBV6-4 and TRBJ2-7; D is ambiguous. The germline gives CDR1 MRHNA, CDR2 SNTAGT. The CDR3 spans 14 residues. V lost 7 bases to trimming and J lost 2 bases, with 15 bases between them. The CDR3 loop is CASTTVADPYEQYF. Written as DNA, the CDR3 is TGTGCCAGCACTACCGTAGCCGATCCCTACGAGCAGTACTTC.

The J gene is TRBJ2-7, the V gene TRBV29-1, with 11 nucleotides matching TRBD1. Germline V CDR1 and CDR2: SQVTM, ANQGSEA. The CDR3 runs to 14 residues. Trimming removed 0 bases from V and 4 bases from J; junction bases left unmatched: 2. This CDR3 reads CSVEDRDRGYEQYF. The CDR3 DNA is TGCAGCGTTGAAGATCGGGACAGGGGGTACGAGCAGTACTTC.